These 24 T cell receptor beta chains were sequenced from one sample in a study of tumor and adjacent non-tumor tissue in lung cancer. This sample's RNA came from whole unsorted tissue. Distant lung tissue was collected more than 3 cm away from the tumor edge. TCRbeta libraries were built with three rounds of nested PCR, modified from ARM-PCR. TCRdb used MiXCR to reprocess the multiplex PCR reads, holding one entry per CDR3 protein. The sample yields 40,000 to 45,000 distinct CDR3 sequences, roughly 60% seen once. The sample was distant non-tumor lung tissue. Receptor source: a woman in her forties with non-small cell lung cancer.

Worth noting for this clonotype: This may be a read error: a much more frequent sequence differs by one nucleotide. The V call is TRBV28, the J call TRBJ2-4; D is uncertain. Per the germline V gene, CDR1 is MDHEN and CDR2 is SYDVKM. The CDR3 is made up of 11 amino acids. V lost 9 bases and J 8 bases, leaving 11 bases between the germline ends. As DNA, the CDR3 is TGTGCCAGATTTGGCTCGGACATTCAGTACTTC. It yields the protein CARFGSDIQYF.

In the case of this clonotype: A junction boundary mismatches the germline segment, possibly from a read error. The CDR3 sequence: CVIGRYQETQYF. CDR3 nucleotide sequence: TGTGTCATCGGACGGTACCAAGAGACTCAGTACTTC. V usage is TRBV10-3 and J usage is TRBJ2-5, with unresolved D. The length of the CDR3 is 12 residues. Germline lookup yields CDR1 ENHRY and CDR2 SYGVKD.

This clonotype occurred many times. The chain has TRBV5-1 and TRBJ2-7, with 7 bases identical to TRBD2. Germline lookup yields CDR1 SGHRS and CDR2 YFSETQ. The V gene end was trimmed by 2 bases and the J gene end by 2 bases; junction bases not matched to a gene: 10. The CDR3 has 16 amino acids. CDR3 sequence: CASSFGSGAVAYEQYF. CDR3 DNA: TGCGCCAGCAGCTTTGGGAGCGGGGCGGTCGCCTACGAGCAGTACTTC. The full variable domain, its missing parts supplied by reference TRBV5-1 and TRBJ2-7, is KAGVTQTPRYLIKTRGQQVTLSCSPISGHRSVSWYQQTPGQGLQFLFEYFSETQRNKGNFPGRFSGRQFSNSRSEMNVSTLELGDSALYLCASSFGSGAVAYEQYFGPGTRLTVT.

Comments on this clonotype: The final CDR3 position lacks the conserved phenylalanine or tryptophan, pointing to a likely read error. The CDR3 DNA reads as TGCAGCGTTAGGGCTAGCGCCTCCTACGAGCAGTACTTA. As protein: CSVRASASYEQYL. This chain links TRBV29-1 with TRBJ2-7; tentatively, D is TRBD2 (6 bases). CDR1 SQVTM and CDR2 ANQGSEA come from the germline V gene. V gave up 5 bases and J gave up 0 bases, with 11 bases separating them. The CDR3 totals 13 residues.

This clonotype was observed many times. The rearrangement links TRBV5-6 to TRBJ1-2; 9 positions agree with TRBD1. The J segment lost 5 bases and the V segment lost 6 bases, leaving 8 bases of the junction unmatched. CDR1 SGHDT and CDR2 YYEEEE come from the germline V gene. This CDR3 is 14 amino acids long. DNA for the CDR3: TGTGCCAGCACCCGGACAGGGGACTGGTATGGCTACACCTTC. Its protein is CASTRTGDWYGYTF. The full variable domain, rest sourced from reference TRBV5-6 and TRBJ1-2, is DAGVTQSPTHLIKTRGQQVTLRCSPKSGHDTVSWYQQALGQGPQFIFQYYEEEERQRGNFPDRFSGHQFPNYSSELNVNALLLGDSALYLCASTRTGDWYGYTFGSGTRLTVV.

To note about this clonotype: Since no conserved phenylalanine or tryptophan closes the CDR3, a read error is the likely cause. The chain links TRBV11-2 to TRBJ2-7; D assignment may be TRBD1 or TRBD2 (5 bases each). V dropped 9 bases and J dropped 6 bases, with 15 bases sitting between them. Germline CDR1 is SGHAT and CDR2 is FQNNGV. There are 12 residues in the CDR3. As DNA, the CDR3 is TGTGCCAGTAGCCACGGGGCCGCCGAGCAGTACCTC. Its translation: CASSHGAAEQYL.

In this sample, this clonotype turned up a few times. With a much larger clone just one base away, this may be a read error. Here the CDR3 omits its conserved ending phenylalanine or tryptophan, so a read error is the likely source. It is unclear where the CDR3 begins or ends on the DNA, so no DNA is shown, and the CDR3 is as TCRdb lists it. The chain couples TRBV20-1 to TRBJ2-1. Germline-derived CDR1 and CDR2 are DFQATT and SNEGSKA (reference sequence). The CDR3 spans 10 residues, counting both ends. The CDR3 spells CSASDQRPFL.

The V call is TRBV28, the J call TRBJ2-7; 13 bases line up with TRBD2. Germline V gene data show CDR1 as MDHEN and CDR2 as SYDVKM. The J segment lost 1 base and the V segment lost 5 bases, leaving 2 bases of the junction unmatched. The CDR3 consists of 15 residues. DNA for the CDR3: TGTGCCAGCAGTCCGGGACTAGCGGGGTCCTACGAGCAGTACTTC. Its translation is CASSPGLAGSYEQYF.

Note on this clonotype: Given the absence of the conserved phenylalanine or tryptophan at the CDR3 end, a read error is likely. No DNA is shown, since the ends of the CDR3 on it are uncertain; the CDR3 is the one TCRdb lists. The chain couples TRBV14 to TRBJ2-1. Germline CDR1 SGHDN, CDR2 FVKESK. Termini included, the CDR3 measures 11 amino acids. CDR3 in amino acids: CASSLFHEQIL.

A note on this clonotype: A junction end diverges from the germline sequence, so it may reflect a read error. The rearrangement uses TRBV30 and TRBJ1-4; D might be TRBD1 (6 bases). The CDR3 extends over 14 amino acids. Germline CDR1 GTSNPN, CDR2 SVGIG (reference sequence). This chain's CDR3 is CAWSKRGGAEKQFF. CDR3 sequence (DNA): TGTGCCTGGAGTAAGAGAGGGGGGGCTGAGAAACAGTTTTTT. The full variable domain, with the rest looked up from reference TRBV30 and TRBJ1-4, is SQTIHQWPATLVQPVGSPLSLECTVEGTSNPNLYWYRQAAGRGLQLLFYSVGIGQISSEVPQNLSASRPQDRQFILSSKKLLLSDSGFYLCAWSKRGGAEKQFFGSGTQLSVL.

Details on this clonotype: In this CDR3 the conserved last residue, phenylalanine or tryptophan, is missing, so a read error is likely. The gene calls are TRBV28 and TRBJ2-2; a possible D gene is TRBD1 (6 bases). Between the trimmed V and J ends, which lost 2 bases and 7 bases, there was a span of 8 bases. The CDR3 loop spans 13 amino acids. Germline V gene lookup returns CDR1 MDHEN and CDR2 SYDVKM. CDR3 amino acids: CASSLGGFGELFL. CDR3 nucleotides: TGTGCCAGCAGTTTAGGGGGCTTCGGGGAGCTGTTTCTT.

As to this clonotype: A single base separates this from a much larger clone, so it may be a read error. The V and J genes are TRBV5-6 and TRBJ1-4; D not certain. The CDR3 sequence is 18 residues long. The germline V and J ends were trimmed by 7 bases and 2 bases, with 24 bases remaining between them. CDR1 is SGHDT, CDR2 YYEEEE, per germline. The CDR3 spells CASPPLLKIPGTNEKLFF. The CDR3 nucleotides are TGTGCCAGCCCACCTCTGTTGAAGATTCCTGGGACTAATGAAAAACTGTTTTTT.

With regard to this clonotype: A much more abundant neighbour one base away suggests this may be a read error. The chain couples TRBV6-2 or TRBV6-3 to TRBJ2-3; TRBD2 matches at 8 bases. This CDR3 comprises 14 residues. The V segment lost 6 bases and the J segment 10 bases; nucleotides outside the gene matches: 12. CDR1 and CDR2 from the germline V gene are MNHEY and SVGEGT. CDR3 amino acids: CASSLRLGGDAQYF. CDR3 sequence (DNA): TGTGCCAGCAGCCTCAGGCTCGGGGGGGATGCGCAGTATTTT.

The V gene is TRBV5-6, the J gene TRBJ2-7; 7 bases match TRBD2. Germline V gene sequence: CDR1 SGHDT, CDR2 YYEEEE. This CDR3 region has 15 residues. The V and J ends lost 5 bases and 7 bases, in that order; junction bases with no gene match: 15. The CDR3 DNA is TGTGCCAGCAGTTCTAGACTAGTGGGGGACTATGAGCAGTACTTC. Translated, it gives CASSSRLVGDYEQYF.

Points on this clonotype: This clone may be a read error of a much larger clone one base away. The V and J genes are TRBV5-5 and TRBJ2-7; tentative D call: TRBD2 (5 bases). The CDR3 extends over 15 amino acids. V was shortened by 7 bases and J by 0 bases, with 17 bases between the two germline ends. Germline V gives CDR1 SGHKS, CDR2 YYEKEE (reference sequence). CDR3 protein: CASGSQTGSSYEQYF. CDR3 DNA: TGTGCCAGCGGCTCACAAACGGGGAGCTCCTACGAGCAGTACTTC.

Remarks on this clonotype: A much larger clone lies one base from this, so it may be a read error. The rearrangement links TRBV28 to TRBJ2-7; no reliable D call. This CDR3 spans 17 amino acids. V was trimmed by 5 bases and J by 3 bases, leaving 23 bases between them. In germline, CDR1 is MDHEN, CDR2 SYDVKM. The CDR3 sequence is CASSPSGSSSLLYEQYF. CDR3 nucleotides: TGTGCCAGCAGTCCCTCGGGTTCGTCAAGTCTTCTCTACGAGCAGTACTTC. Looking up the rest from reference TRBV28 and TRBJ2-7 gives the full variable domain: DVKVTQSSRYLVKRTGEKVFLECVQDMDHENMFWYRQDPGLGLRLIYFSYDVKMKEKGDIPEGYSVSREKKERFSLILESASTNQTSMYLCASSPSGSSSLLYEQYFGPGTRLTVT.

At least ten counts were recorded for this clonotype. The V call is TRBV11-2, the J call TRBJ2-3; tentative D call: TRBD2 (5 bases). Germline V gene sequence: CDR1 SGHAT, CDR2 FQNNGV. The CDR3 runs to 16 residues. Trimming cost V 0 bases and J 3 bases, with 13 bases left between them. CDR3 amino acids: CASSLDLGVGTDTQYF. CDR3 DNA sequence: TGTGCCAGCAGCTTAGATCTGGGAGTTGGAACAGATACGCAGTATTTT.

Details on this clonotype: Since a much larger clone is just one base distant, this may be a read error. The chain employs TRBV7-8 and TRBJ1-4; D might be TRBD1 (6 bases). Per the germline V gene, CDR1 is SGHVS and CDR2 is FQNEAQ. Trimming pared 5 bases from V and 8 bases from J, leaving 15 bases between. The CDR3 runs to 14 residues. The CDR3 DNA follows: TGTGCCAGCAGCACCGGAACGAGGGGGGAAAAACTGTTTTTT. Translating it yields CASSTGTRGEKLFF.

This clonotype was seen just once. Lacking the conserved final phenylalanine or tryptophan, this CDR3 likely reflects a read error. CDR3 region: CASSLEPAGGHYGYTL. The CDR3 DNA sequence: TGTGCTAGCAGCTTAGAGCCCGCAGGGGGACATTATGGCTACACCCTC. The V call is TRBV13, the J call TRBJ1-2; 7 nucleotides align to TRBD1. The CDR3 runs 16 residues. Germline CDR1 reads PRHDT; CDR2 reads FYEKMQ (reference sequence).

With respect to this clonotype: With a much larger clone just one base away, this may be a read error. The rearrangement links TRBV7-9 to TRBJ1-3; 7 bases map to TRBD1. The CDR3 consists of 15 residues. Germline V gene sequence: CDR1 SEHNR, CDR2 FQNEAQ (reference sequence). This CDR3 is CAISSGQSSGNTIYF. The CDR3 DNA reads as TGTGCCATCAGCTCGGGACAGAGCTCTGGAAACACCATATATTTT.

This clonotype was counted many times. The CDR3 region is CASSLGTNTEAFF. DNA of the CDR3: TGCGCCAGCAGCTTAGGGACGAACACTGAAGCTTTCTTT. V usage is TRBV5-1 and J usage is TRBJ1-1; TRBD1 is a possible D gene (5 bases). Germline V gene data show CDR1 as SGHRS and CDR2 as YFSETQ. CDR3 size: 13 residues. The V and J ends lost 2 bases and 1 base respectively, with 6 bases between them.

The rearrangement joins TRBV9 to TRBJ1-2; D not certain. The CDR3 loop spans 13 amino acids. Germline V gives CDR1 SGDLS, CDR2 YYNGEE. The ends were cut back, 6 bases at V and 3 bases at J, with 12 bases in the middle. The CDR3 DNA reads as TGTGCCAGCACCCACGGCAGCCACTATGGCTACACCTTC. This encodes CASTHGSHYGYTF.

The chain is built from TRBV12-3 or TRBV12-4 and TRBJ1-5; D unresolved. The V end was cut by 10 bases, the J end by 2 bases, with 15 bases between. This CDR3 region has 14 residues. The CDR3: CANRHSGGNQPQHF. The DNA for the CDR3 is TGTGCCAACAGACACTCGGGAGGCAATCAGCCCCAGCATTTT.

CDR3: CASSLAKLTAQYF. As DNA, the CDR3 is TGTGCCAGCAGCTTGGCTAAATTGACCGCGCAGTACTTC. The chain combines TRBV7-8 with TRBJ2-7; D remains ambiguous. In germline, CDR1 is SGHVS, CDR2 FQNEAQ. The CDR3 covers 13 residues. The V and J ends lost 3 bases and 9 bases respectively, with 15 bases between them. Filled out from reference TRBV7-8 and TRBJ2-7, the complete variable domain reads GAGVSQSPRYKVAKRGQDVALRCDPISGHVSLFWYQQALGQGPEFLTYFQNEAQLDKSGLPSDRFFAERPEGSVSTLKIQRTQQEDSAVYLCASSLAKLTAQYFGPGTRLTVT.